These T cell receptor beta chains were read from a single sample in a study of T cell responses to AZD1222 COVID-19 vaccine. TCRdb's copy holds only in-frame clones and misses some; the assay was immunoSEQ multiplex PCR. In the table there are 70,000 to 95,000 clones, 85% to 90% of which are singletons. The source was peripheral blood, collected 28 days after the second AZD1222 dose. These receptors were obtained from an adult who received the AZD1222 COVID-19 vaccine. Each CDR3 is given with its conserved first and last residue. A D gene is named only where the DNA matches it firmly. Where a row states a size, it is once, few, many or the class of an expanded clone; other rows omit it.

v_call	j_call	d_call	clone_size	cdr3_nt	cdr3_aa
TRBV19	TRBJ1-5	.	.	TGTGCCAGTAGTGTAGACCCGAATCGGCCCCAGCATTTT	CASSVDPNRPQHF
TRBV3-1/TRBV3-2	TRBJ1-6	TRBD1	.	TGTGCCAGCAGGACCGGGACAGTCTATAATTCACCCCTCCACTTT	CASRTGTVYNSPLHF
TRBV3-1/TRBV3-2	TRBJ1-6	.	.	TGTGCCAGCAGCCAACGGATTGCCTATAATTCACCCCTCCACTTT	CASSQRIAYNSPLHF
TRBV6-5	TRBJ1-3	.	once	TGTGCCAGCGGGCCCGGGGATTTCTCTGGAAACACCATATATTTT	CASGPGDFSGNTIYF
TRBV28	TRBJ2-3	.	.	TGTGCCAGCAGTACCGCGGCGGGTGGCAGAGGCCGCACAGATACGCAGTATTTT	CASSTAAGGRGRTDTQYF
TRBV18	TRBJ2-5	TRBD1	.	TGTGCCAGCTCACTAGGACAGGGCTTGCAAGAGACCCAGTACTTC	CASSLGQGLQETQYF
TRBV27	TRBJ2-3	.	.	TGTGCCAGCAGATCCAAAGGCGATACGCAGTATTTT	CASRSKGDTQYF
TRBV19	TRBJ1-2	.	.	TGTGCCAGTACTCGGGACTTAGGGTATGGCTACACCTTC	CASTRDLGYGYTF
TRBV6-1	TRBJ1-1	.	once	TGTGCCAGCAGTTCCCAGGGTACGAACACTGAAGCTTTCTTT	CASSSQGTNTEAFF
TRBV19	TRBJ2-1	.	.	TGTGCCAGTAGTATACAGGGGAGTGCGGACAATGAGCAGTTCTTC	CASSIQGSADNEQFF
TRBV5-6	TRBJ1-1	.	.	TGTGCCAGCAGTCTGAACACTGAAGCTTTCTTT	CASSLNTEAFF
TRBV9	TRBJ1-1	.	.	TGTGCCAGCAGCGTAGATTTCGGGAACACTGAAGCTTTCTTT	CASSVDFGNTEAFF
TRBV10-3	TRBJ2-3	.	.	TGTGCCATCGGCGCTACCTCACTCACAGATACGCAGTATTTT	CAIGATSLTDTQYF
TRBV9	TRBJ2-5	.	.	TGTGCCAGCAGCCGCAGTAGGGCCGAGACCCAGTACTTC	CASSRSRAETQYF
TRBV10-3	TRBJ1-2	.	.	TGTGCCATCAGTCAGGCCAGAGAAAACGATGGCTACACCTTC	CAISQARENDGYTF
TRBV5-1	TRBJ2-3	TRBD2	.	TGCGCCAGCAGCCCCGGGACTACCTTCAGAGGCACAGATACGCAGTATTTT	CASSPGTTFRGTDTQYF
TRBV11-1	TRBJ2-3	.	.	TGTGCCAGCAGCCCGTTCACAGATACGCAGTATTTT	CASSPFTDTQYF
TRBV19	TRBJ2-1	TRBD2	few	TGTGCCAGTAGTTACGGGACTAGCGGGGGGGCCGGGCAGTTCTTC	CASSYGTSGGAGQFF
TRBV4-1	TRBJ1-6	TRBD1	.	TGCGCCAGCAGCCTGACCGGGACAGAAAATTCACCCCTCCACTTT	CASSLTGTENSPLHF
TRBV29-1	TRBJ1-2	TRBD1	.	TGCAGCGGCCTTACAGGGGGCTATGGCTACACCTTC	CSGLTGGYGYTF
TRBV30	TRBJ2-7	TRBD1	.	TGTGCCTGGGGACGGTGGGGACAGCTCCGCGAGCAGTACTTC	CAWGRWGQLREQYF
TRBV5-1	TRBJ1-2	TRBD1	few	TGCGCCAGCCGAGAGACAGGGAACTATGGCTACACCTTC	CASRETGNYGYTF
TRBV7-9	TRBJ1-4	.	.	TGTGCCAGCAGCTTGGGGGGTCCCAACGAAAAACTGTTTTTT	CASSLGGPNEKLFF
TRBV4-3	TRBJ2-1	.	few	TGCGCCAGCAGCCAAGCCCCCGGGCCCAATGAGCAGTTCTTC	CASSQAPGPNEQFF
TRBV12-3/TRBV12-4	TRBJ2-1	.	.	TGTGCCAGCAGTTCCTACAATGAGCAGTTCTTC	CASSSYNEQFF
TRBV7-2	TRBJ2-3	.	.	TGTGCCAGCAGCTCCCGGCGTCAACGCACAGATACGCAGTATTTT	CASSSRRQRTDTQYF
TRBV19	TRBJ2-1	TRBD1	once	TGTGCCAGTAGTATCCAAAAGACAGGGTCCTACAATGAGCAGTTCTTC	CASSIQKTGSYNEQFF
TRBV28	TRBJ2-1	TRBD2	once	TGTGCCAGCAGTTCCCCCCAGACTAGCGGGAGGGGCTCCTACAATGAGCAGTTCTTC	CASSSPQTSGRGSYNEQFF
TRBV3-1/TRBV3-2	TRBJ1-5	.	few	TGTGCCAGCAGCCCCCACCGTGGTGAGGGTGGCACACCTTTTGATCAGCCCCAGCATTTT	CASSPHRGEGGTPFDQPQHF
TRBV19	TRBJ2-7	.	.	TGTGCCTCGAAGGGGGAGGATTACGAGCAGTACTTC	CASKGEDYEQYF
TRBV2	TRBJ1-3	TRBD1	.	TGTGCCAGCAGTTTACAGGGGGCTATTGGAAACACCATATATTTT	CASSLQGAIGNTIYF
TRBV18	TRBJ2-7	.	.	TGTGCCAGCTCACCACCATCGGGCAGGGAGTACGAGCAGTACTTC	CASSPPSGREYEQYF
TRBV10-3	TRBJ2-3	TRBD1	.	TGTGCCATCGGACGACATTCGGGACAGGGCCTCACAGATACGCAGTATTTT	CAIGRHSGQGLTDTQYF
TRBV12-5	TRBJ2-1	TRBD2	once	TGTGCTAGTGGACGACTAGCGGGGGGGCAAGCTGATGAGCAGTTCTTC	CASGRLAGGQADEQFF
TRBV10-2	TRBJ2-3	TRBD2	.	TGCGCCAGCAGTAAGGCAACGGGAGGCCCAGATACGCAGTATTTT	CASSKATGGPDTQYF
TRBV6-2/TRBV6-3	TRBJ2-5	.	once	TGTGCCAGCAGTTACCAGGAGACCCAGTACTTC	CASSYQETQYF
TRBV15	TRBJ2-3	.	.	TGTGCCACCAGCAGAGGTGGGGGAATGCGGGACACAGATACGCAGTATTTT	CATSRGGGMRDTDTQYF
TRBV5-4	TRBJ1-1	.	.	TGTGCCAGCAGCCCTACAAGTTTGGGAAACACTGAAGCTTTCTTT	CASSPTSLGNTEAFF
TRBV7-8	TRBJ1-4	.	.	TGTGCCAGCAGCTTAGGGGGGGCTTCTAATGAAAAACTGTTTTTT	CASSLGGASNEKLFF
TRBV5-1	TRBJ2-5	.	medium-sized	TGCGCCAGCAGCTTGGAAGGCTCGTCGGGGACCCAGTACTTC	CASSLEGSSGTQYF
TRBV21-1	TRBJ2-7	.	.	TGTGCCAGCAGCAAACCCAGGGGGCCCTCCTACGAGCAGTACTTC	CASSKPRGPSYEQYF
TRBV7-9	TRBJ2-2	.	.	TGTGCCAGCAGCTTAGGATTGTTGCTCGATATAGGGGCCGGGGAGCTGTTTTTT	CASSLGLLLDIGAGELFF
TRBV6-5	TRBJ2-7	.	.	TGTGCCAGCAAGGCGGGAAGCTCCTACGAGCAGTACTTC	CASKAGSSYEQYF
TRBV10-3	TRBJ2-3	TRBD2	few	TGTGCCATCCCCCGGTGGCTAGCGGCTAGCACAGATACGCAGTATTTT	CAIPRWLAASTDTQYF
TRBV7-2	TRBJ1-6	TRBD1	.	TGTGCCAGCAGCCCCTGGACAGGGCCTAATTCACCCCTCCACTTT	CASSPWTGPNSPLHF
TRBV30	TRBJ2-3	.	.	TGTGCCTGGAGTGTAAGGGTTCTCACAGATACGCAGTATTTT	CAWSVRVLTDTQYF
TRBV24-1	TRBJ2-3	TRBD1	.	TGTGCCACCAGTGACGGACAGGGGCGCACAGATACGCAGTATTTT	CATSDGQGRTDTQYF
TRBV6-6	TRBJ2-2	.	.	TGTGCCAGCAATCGGGGAGAGGGTGGAAACACCGGGGAGCTGTTTTTT	CASNRGEGGNTGELFF
TRBV30	TRBJ2-7	TRBD2	.	TGTGCCTGGAGGGAAGACAGGGGACTAGCGGGAGGATACGAGCAGTACTTC	CAWREDRGLAGGYEQYF
TRBV7-3	TRBJ2-2	.	.	TGTGCCAGCAGCTTAGGGGGGCGAGACACCGGGGAGCTGTTTTTT	CASSLGGRDTGELFF
TRBV7-6	TRBJ2-4	.	.	TGTGCCAGCAGCTCTCGGGGCCCGGGAGAAAACATTCAGTACTTC	CASSSRGPGENIQYF
TRBV5-6	TRBJ1-2	.	few	TGTGCCAGCACCCTTGGACCCGTTGGTAACTATGGCTACACCTTC	CASTLGPVGNYGYTF
TRBV28	TRBJ1-2	.	.	TGTGCCAGCAGTTCCGGGACCCGAGGGGGCTACACCTTC	CASSSGTRGGYTF
TRBV7-6	TRBJ1-1	.	once	TGTGCCAGCAACCAAGGACCGAACACTGAAGCTTTCTTT	CASNQGPNTEAFF
TRBV10-1	TRBJ2-1	.	.	TGCGCCAGCAGTGAGTCGGCTCAGGGGAGCTCCTACAATGAGCAGTTCTTC	CASSESAQGSSYNEQFF
TRBV27	TRBJ2-2	TRBD1	.	TGTGCCAGCAGTCTCATCCCGACAGGGGCCGGGGAGCTGTTTTTT	CASSLIPTGAGELFF